Each of the 9 T cell receptor beta chains below was sequenced from the same sample in a study of T cells in localized non-small cell lung cancer. Profiled with immunoSEQ multiplex PCR; TCRdb holds only in-frame clones, not every one. Here the sample spans around 140,000 clones, approximately 88% being singletons. The sample in question was peripheral blood, obtained before any cancer treatment. Source of these receptors: a female donor over 55 with stage I lung adenocarcinoma.

The table lists this clone with a few counts. The chain employs TRBV30 and TRBJ1-5; possibly TRBD1 for D (6 bases). The CDR3 covers 12 residues. V shed 6 bases and J shed 7 bases, with 13 bases lying between them. CDR1 is GTSNPN and CDR2 is SVGIG in the germline V gene (reference sequence). This CDR3 reads CACTGRGQPQHF. CDR3 DNA: TGTGCCTGCACAGGGAGAGGACAGCCCCAGCATTTT. The full variable domain, its missing parts supplied by reference TRBV30 and TRBJ1-5, is SQTIHQWPATLVQPVGSPLSLECTVEGTSNPNLYWYRQAAGRGLQLLFYSVGIGQISSEVPQNLSASRPQDRQFILSSKKLLLSDSGFYLCACTGRGQPQHFGDGTRLSIL.

The V and J genes are TRBV11-2 and TRBJ2-1; possible D gene TRBD2, 9 bases. The V gene lost 3 bases and the J gene lost 12 bases, with 15 bases spanning the gap. The CDR3 covers 13 residues. The germline V gene has CDR1 SGHAT and CDR2 FQNNGV. Here the CDR3 reads CASSLAGGTGQFF. The CDR3 nucleotides read TGTGCCAGCAGCTTGGCGGGGGGGACAGGGCAGTTCTTC.

The J gene is TRBJ2-3, the V gene TRBV2; D unclear. Trimming took off 5 bases at V and 2 bases at J, with 5 bases between the two ends. Germline assignment: CDR1 SNHLY and CDR2 FYNNEI. The CDR3 covers 12 residues. The DNA for the CDR3 is TGTGCCAGCAGTCCCTTCACAGATACGCAGTATTTT. Protein sequence: CASSPFTDTQYF. Full variable domain (outside the CDR3, taken from reference TRBV2 and TRBJ2-3): EPEVTQTPSHQVTQMGQEVILRCVPISNHLYFYWYRQILGQKVEFLVSFYNNEISEKSEIFDDQFSVERPDGSNFTLKIRSTKLEDSAMYFCASSPFTDTQYFGPGTRLTVL.

CDR3 DNA sequence: TGTGCCAGCAGTCAGGGACGGTCCGGCTATGGCTACACCTTC. It encodes CASSQGRSGYGYTF. V is TRBV28 and J is TRBJ1-2; D is possibly TRBD1 (5 bases). Per germline, CDR1 MDHEN and CDR2 SYDVKM. V dropped 5 bases and J dropped 4 bases, with 14 bases sitting between them. The CDR3 consists of 14 residues.

This rearrangement joins TRBV2 to TRBJ2-7, with TRBD1 as a possible D gene (6 bases). Germline values: CDR1 SNHLY, CDR2 FYNNEI. This CDR3 has 15 residues. Trimming removed 6 bases from V and 6 bases from J, with 21 bases in between. The CDR3 nucleotides read TGTGCCAGCAGGGGGATTTTAGGGCAAGGGGGCGAGCAGTACTTC. This codes for CASRGILGQGGEQYF.

The rearrangement uses TRBV28 and TRBJ1-5; no clear D. This CDR3 is 15 amino acids long. Trimming cost V 3 bases and J 0 bases, with 9 bases left between them. Germline V gives CDR1 MDHEN, CDR2 SYDVKM. CDR3: CASSLARFSNQPQHF. The CDR3, as DNA: TGTGCCAGCAGTTTGGCCAGGTTTAGCAATCAGCCCCAGCATTTT. The full variable domain, completed using reference TRBV28 and TRBJ1-5, is DVKVTQSSRYLVKRTGEKVFLECVQDMDHENMFWYRQDPGLGLRLIYFSYDVKMKEKGDIPEGYSVSREKKERFSLILESASTNQTSMYLCASSLARFSNQPQHFGDGTRLSIL.

This clone was seen once. The rearrangement links TRBV15 to TRBJ1-2; D is undetermined. The germline V gene encodes CDR1 LNHNV and CDR2 YYDKDF (reference sequence). V was cut by 0 bases and J by 8 bases, with 10 bases left in between. The CDR3 has 13 amino acids. The CDR3 loop is CATSRDVGFGYTF. In DNA, the CDR3 is TGTGCCACCAGCAGAGATGTGGGGTTCGGCTACACCTTC.

The chain uses TRBV7-9 and TRBJ2-3, with D perhaps matching TRBD1 (6 bases). V lost 6 bases and J 0 bases, leaving 10 bases between the germline ends. The CDR3 is made up of 14 amino acids. Germline V gene sequence: CDR1 SEHNR, CDR2 FQNEAQ (reference sequence). CDR3 sequence: CASRPTGSTDTQYF. The CDR3 DNA reads as TGTGCCAGCAGACCAACAGGGAGCACAGATACGCAGTATTTT.

V and J are TRBV7-2 and TRBJ2-3; 8 bases fit TRBD2. J gave up 6 bases and V 1 base, and 9 bases lay outside the gene matches. Germline lookup yields CDR1 SGHTA and CDR2 FQGNSA. The CDR3 is 16 amino acids. The CDR3 DNA follows: TGTGCCAGCAGCTTAGTTCCAGCGGGAGTAACTGATACGCAGTATTTT. Its protein is CASSLVPAGVTDTQYF.